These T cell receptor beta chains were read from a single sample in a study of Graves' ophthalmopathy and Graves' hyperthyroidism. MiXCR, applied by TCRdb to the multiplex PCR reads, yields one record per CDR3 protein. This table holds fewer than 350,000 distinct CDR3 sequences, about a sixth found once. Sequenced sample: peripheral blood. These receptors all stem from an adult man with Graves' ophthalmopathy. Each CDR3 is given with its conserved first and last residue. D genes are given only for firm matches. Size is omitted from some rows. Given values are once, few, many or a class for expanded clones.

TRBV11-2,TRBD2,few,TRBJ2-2,TGTGCCAGCAGCGTAAACATAGCGGGGGGCTATGCCGGGGAGCTGTTTTTT,CASSVNIAGGYAGELFF
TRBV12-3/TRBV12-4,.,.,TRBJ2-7,TGTGCCAGCAGTTTAGGAGAAGCCCTGGATCTATGGTACGAGCAGTACTTC,CASSLGEALDLWYEQYF
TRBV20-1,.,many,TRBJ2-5,TGCAGTGCTAGGCAGGAGTCAGGGGCGCTCGTGGGGGAGACCCAGTACTTC,CSARQESGALVGETQYF
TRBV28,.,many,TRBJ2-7,TGTGCCAGCAGAACTGACTACGAGCAGTACTTC,CASRTDYEQYF
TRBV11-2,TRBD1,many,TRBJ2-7,TGTGCCAGCAGTCCAACGCCGGGACAGGGATCCTACGAGCAGTACTTC,CASSPTPGQGSYEQYF
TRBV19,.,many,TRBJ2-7,TGTGCCAGTAGTATTAATTGGGAATACGAGCAGTACTTC,CASSINWEYEQYF
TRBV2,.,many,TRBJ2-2,TGTGCCAGCAGTGTTAAGATGGGGGGCAGAGGAACCGGGGAGCTGTTTTTT,CASSVKMGGRGTGELFF
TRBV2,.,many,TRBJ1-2,TGTGCCAGCAGTTCACAGGGCACTAACTATGGCTACACCTTC,CASSSQGTNYGYTF
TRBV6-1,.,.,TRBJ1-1,TGTGCCAGCATCGGAAAGCAGAACACTGAAGCTTTCTTT,CASIGKQNTEAFF
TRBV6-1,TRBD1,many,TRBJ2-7,TGTGCCAGCACCCCCCGACAGGGGAGCTACGAGCAGTACTTC,CASTPRQGSYEQYF
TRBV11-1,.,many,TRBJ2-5,TGTGCCAGCAGCTTATCACCGGAGACCCAGTACTTC,CASSLSPETQYF
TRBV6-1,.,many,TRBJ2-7,TGTGCCAGCAGGGACCACTACGAGCAGTACTTC,CASRDHYEQYF
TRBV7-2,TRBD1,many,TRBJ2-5,TGTGCCAGCAGCCCTGGGACAGTTCAACGGACCCAGTACTTC,CASSPGTVQRTQYF
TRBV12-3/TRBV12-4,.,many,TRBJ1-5,TGTGCCAGCAGTTTGGCATACGGCAATCAGCCCCAGCATTTT,CASSLAYGNQPQHF
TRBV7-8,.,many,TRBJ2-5,TGTGCCAGCGTTGGGCTTAAAGAGACCCAGTACTTC,CASVGLKETQYF
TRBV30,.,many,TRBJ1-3,TGTGCCTGGAGTACCGGGAGGAGAAACACCATATATTTT,CAWSTGRRNTIYF
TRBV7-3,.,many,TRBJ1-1,TGTGCCAGCAGCGATGGACAGTTGAACACTGAAGCTTTCTTT,CASSDGQLNTEAFF
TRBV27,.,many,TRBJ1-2,TGTGCCAGCAGTTTAAGGACTGACCTTTATGGCTACACCTTC,CASSLRTDLYGYTF
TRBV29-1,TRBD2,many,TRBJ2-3,TGCAGCGTGGGAGCCGGGACTAGCGGGGGTACGCAGTATTTT,CSVGAGTSGGTQYF
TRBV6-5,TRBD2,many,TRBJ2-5,TGTGCCAGCAGCCCGGGACTAGCTGGACCCACCCAAGAGACCCAGTACTTC,CASSPGLAGPTQETQYF
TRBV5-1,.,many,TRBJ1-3,TGCGCCAGCAGCTTGACTGGTGGGCAGAGCTCTGGAAACACCATATATTTT,CASSLTGGQSSGNTIYF
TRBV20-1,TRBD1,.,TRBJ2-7,TGCAGTGTTAGACAGGGGGCCCTACTTTCCGAGCAGTACTTC,CSVRQGALLSEQYF
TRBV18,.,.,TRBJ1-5,TGTGCCAGCTCACCAGGGGAGAATCAGCCCCAGCATTTT,CASSPGENQPQHF
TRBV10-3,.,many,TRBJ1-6,TGTGCCATCAAAGGGGACTATAATTCACCCCTCCACTTT,CAIKGDYNSPLHF
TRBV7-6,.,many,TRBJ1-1,TGTGCCAGCAGCTTAGGGGAGACAGCTCCTAACACTGAAGCTTTCTTT,CASSLGETAPNTEAFF